The 5 T cell receptor beta chains reported below all come from one sample, sequenced in a study of Graves' ophthalmopathy and Graves' hyperthyroidism. RNA transcripts were the template, and TCR beta CDR3 regions were amplified from them. An initial RT-PCR round employing HTBI primers preceded a second-round multiplex PCR. TCRdb itself ran the multiplex PCR reads through MiXCR, one entry per CDR3 protein. Altogether around 660,000 distinct CDR3 sequences are present, roughly 41% being singletons, with the ten largest covering roughly 3%. Sequenced sample: peripheral blood. The receptors were sampled from an adult man with Graves' ophthalmopathy.

In its sample, this clonotype was seen many times. The J gene is TRBJ1-3, the V gene TRBV25-1, with D uncertain. The CDR3 extends over 16 amino acids. Per germline, CDR1 MGHDK and CDR2 SYGVNS. V was clipped by 3 bases and J by 0 bases, with 12 bases between them. The CDR3 coding sequence is TGTGCCAGCAGTGATGAAGGACGGAACTCTGGAAACACCATATATTTT. It is translated as CASSDEGRNSGNTIYF.

Turning to this clonotype: A much larger clone differs by one base, so this may be a read error. The rearrangement links TRBV25-1 to TRBJ1-2; 8 bases map to TRBD1. Germline CDR1 and CDR2: MGHDK and SYGVNS. CDR3 length: 16 amino acids. CDR3 nucleotides: TGTGCCAGCAGCCCGGGGAGGGACAGGCCCTACTATGGCCACACCTTC. This translates into CASSPGRDRPYYGHTF.

Remarks on this clonotype: A much larger clone lies one base from this, so it may be a read error. CDR3 sequence (DNA): TGTGCCAGCAGCTTAGATCTGTCACCGAGTAACTATGGCTACAGCTTC. This encodes CASSLDLSPSNYGYSF. The chain recombines TRBV11-2 with TRBJ1-2; unclear D gene. The CDR3 totals 16 residues. From germline, CDR1 is SGHAT and CDR2 FQNNGV.

Of note for this clonotype: This clone may be a read error of a much larger clone one base away. This rearrangement joins TRBV7-4 to TRBJ1-1; maybe TRBD1 (5 bases). Germline CDR1 SGHVT, CDR2 SQSDAQ. The CDR3 is 15 amino acids. V shed 7 bases and J shed 1 base, with 16 bases lying between them. CDR3 in amino acids: CASIQDLTANTEAFF. The CDR3 DNA is TGTGCCAGCATCCAAGATTTGACAGCGAACACTGAAGCTTTCTTT. The full variable domain, its missing parts supplied by reference TRBV7-4 and TRBJ1-1, is GAGVSQSPRYKVAKRGRDVALRCDSISGHVTLYWYRQTLGQGSEVLTYSQSDAQRDKSGRPSGRFSAERPERSVSTLKIQRTEQGDSAVYLCASIQDLTANTEAFFGQGTRLTVV.

Only a few counts were recorded for this clonotype. This rearrangement joins TRBV9 to TRBJ1-4; TRBD1 matches at 9 bases. V was pared by 7 bases and J by 6 bases, with 7 bases of the junction left unmatched. The CDR3 has 14 amino acids. The germline CDR1 and CDR2 sequences are SGDLS and YYNGEE. The CDR3 region is CASSPGQGHEKLFF. The CDR3 DNA reads TGTGCCAGCTCACCGGGACAGGGCCATGAAAAACTGTTTTTT.